The rows below give T cell receptor beta chains drawn from one sample of a study of blood T cell repertoires in COVID-19. The method was immunoSEQ multiplex PCR; TCRdb's version includes in-frame clones alone and lacks a portion of them. Among about 230,000 clones listed, 70% to 90% were seen once. Sequencing was done on a sample of PBMCs or T cells enriched from blood (not recorded which). The receptor set was obtained from a man between 18 and 29 years old who had recovered from COVID-19. The CDR3 runs from the conserved cysteine through the conserved F or W. Each record gives: V gene, J gene, D gene, CDR3 protein. D genes are given only for firm matches.

v_gene: TRBV28
j_gene: TRBJ2-7
d_gene: TRBD1
CDR3aa: CASRYGTDSSYEQYF

v_gene: TRBV28
j_gene: TRBJ2-1
d_gene: TRBD2
CDR3aa: CASSSGGRAGNEQFF

v_gene: TRBV3-1/TRBV3-2
j_gene: TRBJ1-2
d_gene: TRBD1
CDR3aa: CASSPATGAGGYTF

v_gene: TRBV5-6
j_gene: TRBJ2-1
d_gene: TRBD2
CDR3aa: CASSPGLAGGLGNEQFF

v_gene: TRBV18
j_gene: TRBJ2-5
d_gene: TRBD1
CDR3aa: CASSPRTGYQETQYF

v_gene: TRBV7-9
j_gene: TRBJ1-1
d_gene: .
CDR3aa: CASRSGADNTEAFF

v_gene: TRBV7-9
j_gene: TRBJ1-3
d_gene: TRBD1
CDR3aa: CAGRQGSGNTIYF

v_gene: TRBV29-1
j_gene: TRBJ1-2
d_gene: .
CDR3aa: CSVEEDGYTF

v_gene: TRBV13
j_gene: TRBJ2-7
d_gene: TRBD1
CDR3aa: CASSLGVGGQEQYF

v_gene: TRBV4-2
j_gene: TRBJ1-1
d_gene: .
CDR3aa: CASSQDPQGMSTEAFF

v_gene: TRBV3-1/TRBV3-2
j_gene: TRBJ1-4
d_gene: .
CDR3aa: CASSPGDEGRLFF

v_gene: TRBV27
j_gene: TRBJ1-1
d_gene: .
CDR3aa: CASSPTPRRRLMNTEAFF

v_gene: TRBV6-5
j_gene: TRBJ2-7
d_gene: TRBD1
CDR3aa: CASRSWETGAREQYF

v_gene: TRBV30
j_gene: TRBJ2-6
d_gene: TRBD1
CDR3aa: CAWSPGQGFPRANVLTF

v_gene: TRBV5-1
j_gene: TRBJ2-7
d_gene: .
CDR3aa: CASSLAPQATYEQYF

v_gene: TRBV30
j_gene: TRBJ1-5
d_gene: .
CDR3aa: CAWSPRDSNQPQHF